The 18 T cell receptor beta chains in this list originate from one sample, sequenced in a study of neoadjuvant anti-PD-1 for oral cavity cancer. Produced via immunoSEQ multiplex PCR; TCRdb's table is partial and in-frame only. The sample includes over 15,000 clones, approximately 71% of them seen just once. The sequencing here drew on PBMCs, taken before nivolumab (anti-PD-1) treatment. All receptors come from a person aged 40 to 85 with oral cavity squamous cell carcinoma.

This rearrangement joins TRBV28 to TRBJ2-1; D is undetermined. Germline CDR1 is MDHEN and CDR2 is SYDVKM. Trimming took off 2 bases at V and 6 bases at J, with 17 bases between the two ends. The CDR3 totals 16 residues. Written as DNA, the CDR3 is TGTGCCAGCAGTTTACGTCGACCCGTGAGTTTCAATGAGCAGTTCTTC. Its protein is CASSLRRPVSFNEQFF.

J is TRBJ2-1 and V is TRBV25-1, with 8 bases fitting TRBD1. The CDR3 covers 14 residues. J lost 8 bases, V lost 7 bases, and 10 bases had no gene match. CDR1 and CDR2 (germline): MGHDK, SYGVNS. CDR3 nucleotide sequence: TGTGCCAGCAACCGACAGGGGTTTGGCGATGAGCAGTTCTTC. Its translation is CASNRQGFGDEQFF.

This chain joins TRBV7-3 and TRBJ2-2; 12 bases align to TRBD2. Germline trimming cut 5 bases from V and 7 bases from J; bases unmatched to any gene: 5. Germline V CDR1 and CDR2: SGHTA, FQGTGA. The CDR3 covers 15 residues. CDR3 region: CASSRTSGTVGELFF. In DNA form, the CDR3 reads TGTGCCAGCAGCCGGACTAGCGGGACTGTCGGGGAGCTGTTTTTT.

This chain links TRBV7-8 with TRBJ2-5; TRBD2 aligns across 8 bases. Losses at the gene ends were 2 bases for V and 5 bases for J; bases not matched to a gene: 4. Germline CDR1 reads SGHVS; CDR2 reads FQNEAQ. The CDR3 length is 14 residues. The CDR3 reads CASSLREGGETQYF. The CDR3 bases are TGTGCCAGCAGCTTACGGGAGGGCGGTGAGACCCAGTACTTC.

The genes are TRBV2 and TRBJ2-3; D unclear. The CDR3 sequence is 18 residues long. Trimming shortened V by 5 bases and J by 5 bases, and 26 bases separated the two germline ends. CDR1 and CDR2 from the germline V gene are SNHLY and FYNNEI. The DNA for the CDR3 is TGTGCCAGCAGTAGCGCAGGCTTTTCTCTCGAGAGAGGAGATACGCAGTATTTT. Its protein product is CASSSAGFSLERGDTQYF.

This clone was recorded once. The chain uses TRBV5-1 and TRBJ2-5; D perhaps matches TRBD1 (6 bases). The CDR3 covers 12 residues. Trimming took 7 bases from V and 5 from J, leaving 12 bases between them. CDR1 SGHRS and CDR2 YFSETQ come from the germline V gene. CDR3 DNA: TGCGCCAGCCGCGGACAGAGGGAGACCCAGTACTTC. Amino acid sequence: CASRGQRETQYF.

The chain combines TRBV29-1 with TRBJ1-3; a possible D gene is TRBD1 (5 bases). This CDR3 contains 13 residues. With 4 bases removed from V and 0 bases from J, the gap between germline ends came to 7 bases. Germline V gene lookup returns CDR1 SQVTM and CDR2 ANQGSEA. DNA for the CDR3: TGCAGCGTTGCACAGGACTCTGGAAACACCATATATTTT. Translating it yields CSVAQDSGNTIYF.

There are a few counts of this clone. The CDR3 nucleotides are TGTGCCAGCAGTGAGGGGGAGACCGGGGAGCTGTTTTTT. Amino acid sequence: CASSEGETGELFF. This rearrangement joins TRBV6-1 to TRBJ2-2; D possibly matches TRBD1 or TRBD2 (5 bases each). V dropped 3 bases and J dropped 5 bases, with 7 bases sitting between them. The CDR3 consists of 13 residues. Germline assignment: CDR1 MNHNS and CDR2 SASEGT.

The chain combines TRBV5-1 with TRBJ1-5, with D perhaps TRBD1 (6 bases). Trimming shortened V by 2 bases and J by 7 bases, and 10 bases separated the two germline ends. The V gene's germline CDR1 is SGHRS and CDR2 YFSETQ. The CDR3 length is 13 residues. CDR3 in amino acids: CASSLSGVQPQHF. For the CDR3, the DNA is TGCGCCAGCAGCTTATCAGGGGTCCAGCCCCAGCATTTT.

This clone was found once. This chain joins TRBV27 and TRBJ1-5; possible D gene TRBD1, 6 bases. Between the trimmed V and J ends, which lost 5 bases and 0 bases, there was a span of 8 bases. In germline, CDR1 is MNHEY, CDR2 SMNVEV (reference sequence). The length of the CDR3 is 14 residues. CDR3 residues: CASSPQGSNQPQHF. In nucleotides, the CDR3 is TGTGCCAGCAGTCCACAGGGTAGCAATCAGCCCCAGCATTTT.

The V and J genes are TRBV15 and TRBJ2-3, with D perhaps matching TRBD1 or TRBD2 (5 bases each). CDR3 length: 15 amino acids. CDR1 is LNHNV and CDR2 is YYDKDF in the germline V gene (reference sequence). Trimming removed 4 bases from V and 2 bases from J, with 13 bases in between. The CDR3 nucleotides read TGTGCCACCAGCACCTCCGGGGCCGTCACAGATACGCAGTATTTT. Encoded protein: CATSTSGAVTDTQYF.

This clone was found once. The chain recombines TRBV7-6 with TRBJ2-2; D ambiguous. The V end lost 4 bases, the J end lost 5 bases, and 14 bases lay between the germline ends. The CDR3 has 15 residues. CDR1 is SGHVS and CDR2 is FNYEAQ in the germline V gene. DNA of the CDR3: TGTGCCAGCAGCTCGAAGCAGCTTTATACCGGGGAGCTGTTTTTT. Residues: CASSSKQLYTGELFF.

J is TRBJ1-2 and V is TRBV20-1; D not resolved. This CDR3 spans 10 amino acids. Germline V lookup: CDR1 DFQATT, CDR2 SNEGSKA (reference sequence). Trimming left V 3 bases short and J 3 bases short, with 2 bases between. The CDR3 coding sequence is TGCAGTGCTAGCTACTATGGCTACACCTTC. It yields the protein CSASYYGYTF.

The rearrangement uses TRBV10-3 and TRBJ2-3; 11 bases fit TRBD2. The CDR3 length is 16 residues. CDR1 and CDR2 from the germline V gene are ENHRY and SYGVKD. J was trimmed by 3 bases and V by 3 bases; bases with no gene match: 5. Here the CDR3 reads CAISDPTSGSTDTQYF. The CDR3 coding sequence is TGTGCCATCAGTGATCCAACTAGCGGGAGTACAGATACGCAGTATTTT.

This clone was observed a single time. The CDR3 here is CASSPRDREYYGYTF. The DNA for the CDR3 is TGTGCCAGCAGCCCGAGGGACAGGGAATACTATGGCTACACCTTC. The V and J genes are TRBV7-8 and TRBJ1-2; 9 nucleotides align to TRBD1. This CDR3 is built from 15 residues. The V and J ends lost 5 bases and 3 bases, in that order; junction bases with no gene match: 7. Per the germline V gene, CDR1 is SGHVS and CDR2 is FQNEAQ.

The chain combines TRBV5-4 with TRBJ1-1; possible D gene TRBD1, 5 bases. V lost 5 bases to trimming and J lost 5 bases, with 19 bases between them. The germline V gene has CDR1 SGHNT and CDR2 YYREEE (reference sequence). The CDR3 has 15 residues. The CDR3 protein is CASRPDSLGGTEAFF. The CDR3, as DNA: TGTGCCAGCAGACCTGACAGCCTCGGGGGTACTGAAGCTTTCTTT.

The rearrangement links TRBV6-1 to TRBJ1-2; 11 bases line up with TRBD1. Germline CDR1 MNHNS, CDR2 SASEGT. The CDR3 runs 16 residues. Trimming removed 4 bases from V and 4 bases from J; junction bases left unmatched: 8. CDR3 protein: CASSALRTGGGYGYTF. The CDR3 DNA is TGTGCCAGCAGTGCCCTGAGGACAGGGGGCGGCTATGGCTACACCTTC.

V is TRBV11-2 and J is TRBJ2-2; 10 bases are shared with TRBD1. CDR1 SGHAT and CDR2 FQNNGV come from the germline V gene. V was pared by 5 bases and J by 6 bases, with 3 bases of the junction left unmatched. The CDR3 loop spans 14 amino acids. The CDR3 sequence: CASSLGQGAGELFF. The CDR3 bases are TGTGCCAGCAGCCTCGGACAGGGGGCCGGGGAGCTGTTTTTT.